One sample yielded the 28 T cell receptor beta chains listed below, sequenced in a study of blood T cell repertoires in COVID-19. Generated by immunoSEQ multiplex PCR, the TCRdb table keeps only in-frame clones and is missing some. The sample yields some 220,000 clones, around 80% seen once. The sequencing sample was made of peripheral blood. The receptors were gathered from a woman aged 55-69 years who had recovered from COVID-19.

This clone was observed a few times. The same CDR3 is also encoded by other DNA sequences in this sample. Written as DNA, the CDR3 is TGTGCCAGCAGTTACAGTGACAGGGACAATCAGCCCCAGCATTTT. Its protein is CASSYSDRDNQPQHF. The rearrangement joins TRBV6-6 to TRBJ1-5; 7 bases line up with TRBD1. Trimming at V came to 2 bases and at J to 3 bases, leaving 4 bases not matched to a gene. The CDR3 totals 15 residues. CDR1 and CDR2 from the germline V gene are MNHNY and SVGAGI (reference sequence).

The chain links TRBV12-5 to TRBJ2-3, with 8 nucleotides matching TRBD2. Germline CDR1 LGHNT, CDR2 FRNRAP. The CDR3 spans 14 residues. J lost 4 bases, V lost 0 bases, and 0 bases had no gene match. In DNA, the CDR3 is TGTGCTAGTGGTTTGGTACTAGCGGCAGATACGCAGTATTTT. As protein: CASGLVLAADTQYF. Supplemented by reference TRBV12-5 and TRBJ2-3, the full variable domain reads DARVTQTPRHKVTEMGQEVTMRCQPILGHNTVFWYRQTMMQGLELLAYFRNRAPLDDSGMPKDRFSAEMPDATLATLKIQPSEPRDSAVYFCASGLVLAADTQYFGPGTRLTVL.

The J gene is TRBJ2-2, the V gene TRBV7-6; D perhaps matches TRBD1 (5 bases). V was shortened by 5 bases and J by 1 base, with 8 bases between the two germline ends. Germline V gene sequence: CDR1 SGHVS, CDR2 FNYEAQ. The CDR3 is made up of 14 amino acids. CDR3 nucleotide sequence: TGTGCCAGCAGCCCAACAGGGAACACCGGGGAGCTGTTTTTT. It is translated as CASSPTGNTGELFF. The whole variable domain, filled in from reference TRBV7-6 and TRBJ2-2, reads GAGVSQSPRYKVTKRGQDVALRCDPISGHVSLYWYRQALGQGPEFLTYFNYEAQQDKSGLPNDRFSAERPEGSISTLTIQRTEQRDSAMYRCASSPTGNTGELFFGEGSRLTVL.

V and J are TRBV12-3 or TRBV12-4 and TRBJ2-3; D gene ambiguous. Trimming removed 5 bases from V and 4 bases from J, with 4 bases in between. The CDR3 sequence is 11 residues long. CDR3 region: CASSVADTQYF. The CDR3 DNA reads TGTGCCAGCAGTGTCGCAGATACGCAGTATTTT.

The gene calls are TRBV12-3 or TRBV12-4 and TRBJ2-7, with 7 positions matching TRBD1. The length of the CDR3 is 13 residues. V was pared by 8 bases and J by 1 base, with 5 bases of the junction left unmatched. The CDR3 region is CASAETGSYEQYF. In DNA, the CDR3 is TGTGCCAGCGCCGAGACAGGGTCCTACGAGCAGTACTTC.

The chain has TRBV20-1 and TRBJ2-1; D may be TRBD2 (7 bases). The CDR3 runs to 15 residues. V shed 3 bases and J shed 5 bases, with 17 bases lying between them. The germline CDR1 and CDR2 sequences are DFQATT and SNEGSKA (reference sequence). The CDR3 sequence: CSASRGAPLNNEQFF. DNA for the CDR3: TGCAGTGCTAGTCGGGGGGCCCCTTTGAACAATGAGCAGTTCTTC.

The chain joins TRBV6-2 or TRBV6-3 to TRBJ2-5; D is possibly TRBD1 (5 bases). V was clipped by 6 bases and J by 4 bases, with 24 bases between them. This CDR3 has 17 residues. Germline V CDR1 and CDR2: MNHEY, SVGEGT. The CDR3 DNA reads as TGTGCCAGCAGCCCGGACACCAAATTTCGGTATAGAGAGACCCAGTACTTC. It codes for CASSPDTKFRYRETQYF.

The chain carries TRBV18 and TRBJ2-2, with D possibly matching TRBD1 (7 bases). The CDR3 length is 18 residues. Trimming shortened V by 0 bases and J by 0 bases, and 14 bases separated the two germline ends. Germline V gene data show CDR1 as KGHSH and CDR2 as LQKENI. The CDR3 bases are TGTGCCAGCTCACCACCGGCGGGACAGCACGCGAACACCGGGGAGCTGTTTTTT. Its protein product is CASSPPAGQHANTGELFF.

The chain combines TRBV2 with TRBJ2-7; 9 bases line up with TRBD1. CDR3 length: 13 residues. The ends lost 4 bases at V and 9 bases at J; junction bases unmatched: 7. Germline V lookup: CDR1 SNHLY, CDR2 FYNNEI. Here the CDR3 DNA reads TGTGCCAGCAGTGGGGGGACAGGGCGGTGGCAGTACTTC. It is translated as CASSGGTGRWQYF.

The CDR3 loop reads CASSLRSSGGHEQYF. CDR3 DNA sequence: TGTGCCAGCAGCCTCAGGTCTAGCGGGGGCCACGAGCAGTACTTC. The V and J genes are TRBV3-1 (or the pseudogene TRBV3-2) and TRBJ2-7; 10 bases map to TRBD2. Germline V lookup: CDR1 LGHDT, CDR2 YNNKEL (reference sequence). Unmatched junction bases numbered 8, after V lost 4 bases and J lost 5 bases. The length of the CDR3 is 15 residues.

The chain uses TRBV29-1 and TRBJ1-1, with unresolved D. Germline CDR1 reads SQVTM; CDR2 reads ANQGSEA. CDR3 length: 12 residues. The germline V and J ends were trimmed by 5 bases and 4 bases, with 11 bases remaining between them. The CDR3 is CSVRLWFTEAFF. CDR3 nucleotides: TGCAGCGTTCGGTTGTGGTTCACTGAAGCTTTCTTT.

This chain joins TRBV19 and TRBJ1-6; perhaps TRBD1 as D (6 bases). There are 17 residues in the CDR3. Trimming stripped 7 bases from V and 0 bases from J, with 16 bases between. Germline V gene lookup returns CDR1 LNHDA and CDR2 SQIVND (reference sequence). This CDR3 reads CASTSGGRSSYNSPLHF. The CDR3 DNA is TGTGCCAGTACCTCGGGGGGCCGAAGCTCCTATAATTCACCCCTCCACTTT.

The chain has TRBV4-3 and TRBJ2-2, with D tentatively TRBD2 (7 bases). Germline CDR1 is LGHNA and CDR2 is YSLEER. Trimming removed 4 bases from V and 8 bases from J, with 20 bases in between. The CDR3 spans 16 residues. The CDR3 is CASSPTLGGRGGELFF. DNA for the CDR3: TGCGCCAGCAGCCCCACCCTCGGGGGGCGCGGTGGGGAGCTGTTTTTT.

The chain has TRBV29-1 and TRBJ1-6; the match to TRBD1 covers 9 bases. The CDR3 runs 15 residues. V lost 7 bases to trimming and J lost 0 bases; unmatched junction nucleotides: 4. Germline CDR1 SQVTM, CDR2 ANQGSEA. CDR3 in DNA: TGCAGCGCACGGACAGGGGACTCCTATAATTCACCCCTCCACTTT. Translating gives CSARTGDSYNSPLHF.

This chain joins TRBV20-1 and TRBJ2-5, with TRBD1 identical over 8 bases. V lost 3 bases and J lost 2; bases outside the gene matches: 11. The germline CDR1 and CDR2 sequences are DFQATT and SNEGSKA (reference sequence). The CDR3 contains 16 residues. The CDR3, as DNA: TGCAGTGCTAGTGAGGACAGGGCTTTTTTTCAAGAGACCCAGTACTTC. Translation: CSASEDRAFFQETQYF.

The chain links TRBV3-1 (or the pseudogene TRBV3-2) to TRBJ2-3; D possibly corresponds to TRBD2 (6 bases). This CDR3 is 13 amino acids long. V gave up 4 bases and J gave up 3 bases, with 8 bases separating them. Germline V gene sequence: CDR1 LGHDT, CDR2 YNNKEL (reference sequence). DNA for the CDR3: TGTGCCAGCAGCCGGGACTTTACAGATACGCAGTATTTT. It translates to CASSRDFTDTQYF.

The count of this clone is one. The CDR3 is CASSYAGPRGSPLHF. DNA for the CDR3: TGTGCCAGCAGCTACGCTGGCCCGCGAGGTTCACCCCTCCACTTT. The chain combines TRBV7-2 with TRBJ1-6; D is undetermined. Trimming pared 4 bases from V and 9 bases from J, leaving 16 bases between. Germline V gene sequence: CDR1 SGHTA, CDR2 FQGNSA. This CDR3 has 15 amino acids.

This chain uses TRBV6-2 or TRBV6-3 with TRBJ1-2; 9 positions agree with TRBD1. CDR1 MNHEY and CDR2 SVGEGT come from the germline V gene. The CDR3 has 13 residues. With 5 bases clipped from V and 6 bases from J, the junction kept 4 bases outside the gene matches. The CDR3 here is CASSQTGGNGYTF. The CDR3 region has the DNA TGTGCCAGCAGTCAGACAGGGGGTAATGGCTACACCTTC.

The chain links TRBV19 to TRBJ1-3; 7 nucleotides align to TRBD1. Per the germline V gene, CDR1 is LNHDA and CDR2 is SQIVND (reference sequence). This CDR3 spans 16 amino acids. Unmatched junction bases numbered 5, after V lost 3 bases and J lost 0 bases. This CDR3 is CASSMRQGGSGNTIYF. The CDR3 DNA follows: TGTGCCAGTAGTATGCGACAGGGTGGCTCTGGAAACACCATATATTTT.

The chain links TRBV19 to TRBJ1-1, with no clear D. CDR3 length: 16 amino acids. Germline V gives CDR1 LNHDA, CDR2 SQIVND (reference sequence). With 1 base removed from V and 3 bases from J, the gap between germline ends came to 15 bases. CDR3 DNA: TGTGCCAGTAGTATAGCCCAAAGATTCCGGGACACTGAAGCTTTCTTT. Protein sequence: CASSIAQRFRDTEAFF.

This clone was seen only a few times. The CDR3 DNA follows: TGCGCCAGCAGCCAAGGTAGCGGCCTCAATCAGCCCCAGCATTTT. It specifies CASSQGSGLNQPQHF. J is TRBJ1-5 and V is TRBV4-1; D gene unclear. CDR3 length: 15 amino acids. Germline V gives CDR1 MGHRA, CDR2 YSYEKL. The V end lost 1 base, the J end lost 3 bases, and 10 bases lay between the germline ends.

The chain recombines TRBV7-4 with TRBJ1-4; a weak D match, TRBD1 (6 bases). CDR3 length equals 14 residues. Germline loops: CDR1 SGHVT, CDR2 SQSDAQ. Trimming took 7 bases from V and 7 from J, leaving 16 bases between them. CDR3 nucleotide sequence: TGTGCCAGCACCTCCGGGACAATGGGTGAAAAACTGTTTTTT. This translates into CASTSGTMGEKLFF.

This rearrangement joins TRBV11-2 to TRBJ2-7, with 12 positions matching TRBD1. The CDR3 contains 15 residues. After removal of 1 base from V and 7 bases from J, the junction contained 5 bases not matched to a gene. Per the germline V gene, CDR1 is SGHAT and CDR2 is FQNNGV. The CDR3 nucleotides read TGTGCCAGCAGCTTAGTGGGACAGGGGGCTGAAGAGCAGTACTTC. Translation: CASSLVGQGAEEQYF.

This clone was observed a handful of times. The sample holds other DNA sequences that translate to the same CDR3. CDR3: CASGLDTQYF. In DNA form, the CDR3 reads TGTGCCAGCGGGTTGGATACGCAGTATTTT. The chain joins TRBV19 to TRBJ2-3; D call uncertain. The V gene lost 9 bases and the J gene lost 6 bases, with 7 bases spanning the gap. The germline V gene has CDR1 LNHDA and CDR2 SQIVND (reference sequence). This CDR3 comprises 10 residues.

This chain joins TRBV7-8 and TRBJ2-7; perhaps D is TRBD1 or TRBD2 (6 bases each). Germline values: CDR1 SGHVS, CDR2 FQNEAQ. This CDR3 contains 14 residues. Between the trimmed V and J ends, which lost 5 bases and 2 bases, there was a span of 13 bases. This CDR3 reads CASSRGGPTYEQYF. The CDR3 bases are TGTGCCAGCAGCAGAGGGGGGCCAACCTACGAGCAGTACTTC.

The CDR3 loop is CASSLPGGPNTQYF. CDR3 nucleotides: TGTGCCAGCAGCTTGCCGGGGGGGCCTAATACGCAGTATTTT. J is TRBJ2-3 and V is TRBV13; 8 bases are a match to TRBD2. With 3 bases clipped from V and 7 bases from J, the junction kept 6 bases outside the gene matches. The CDR3 totals 14 residues. The germline V gene has CDR1 PRHDT and CDR2 FYEKMQ (reference sequence). The entire variable domain, with the rest obtained from reference TRBV13 and TRBJ2-3, is as follows: AAGVIQSPRHLIKEKRETATLKCYPIPRHDTVYWYQQGPGQDPQFLISFYEKMQSDKGSIPDRFSAQQFSDYHSELNMSSLELGDSALYFCASSLPGGPNTQYFGPGTRLTVL.

The chain carries TRBV3-1 (or the pseudogene TRBV3-2) and TRBJ2-7; D remains ambiguous. The CDR3 consists of 14 residues. Trimming removed 2 bases at V and 0 bases at J, with 8 bases between. The germline V gene has CDR1 LGHDT and CDR2 YNNKEL (reference sequence). The CDR3 sequence: CASSQLDFSYEQYF. The CDR3 region has the DNA TGTGCCAGCAGCCAACTTGACTTCTCCTACGAGCAGTACTTC.

The chain uses TRBV18 and TRBJ1-4, with 7 nucleotides matching TRBD1. Trimming at V came to 6 bases and at J to 4 bases, leaving 5 bases not matched to a gene. The germline CDR1 and CDR2 sequences are KGHSH and LQKENI. The CDR3 length is 14 residues. The CDR3 DNA is TGTGCCAGCTCGGCCGGGACAGATAATGAAAAACTGTTTTTT. It is translated as CASSAGTDNEKLFF. The variable domain in full, completed from reference TRBV18 and TRBJ1-4, reads NAGVMQNPRHLVRRRGQEARLRCSPMKGHSHVYWYRQLPEEGLKFMVYLQKENIIDESGMPKERFSAEFPKEGPSILRIQQVVRGDSAAYFCASSAGTDNEKLFFGSGTQLSVL.